This passage covers 3 T cell receptor beta chains from one sample sequenced in a study of T-cell reconstitution after alpha-beta-depleted transplantation in children. The library targeted TCRbeta and was prepared with unique molecular identifiers. TCRdb called the PCR reads again in MiXCR, with one record for every CDR3 protein. Here the sample spans 84,000 or so distinct CDR3 sequences, roughly a sixth being singletons. Here the sequenced sample was PBMCs, mostly from graft donor cells, taken 180 days after TCRalphabeta/CD19-depleted stem cell transplant. The receptor set was obtained from a male patient aged 2-15 years who had a stem cell transplant for acute lymphoblastic leukemia, so the T cells may come from the graft donor.

This clonotype occurred many times. For the CDR3, the DNA is TGCAGCGTAGCCTCCGGACCGAACACTGAAGCTTTCTTT. Amino acid sequence: CSVASGPNTEAFF. The chain uses TRBV29-1 and TRBJ1-1; D unresolved. The V and J ends lost 6 bases and 1 base respectively, with 12 bases between them. CDR3 length equals 13 residues. In germline, CDR1 is SQVTM, CDR2 ANQGSEA.

This clonotype was observed a few times. The chain uses TRBV12-3 or TRBV12-4 and TRBJ2-4, with D possibly being TRBD1 (6 bases). Trimming stripped 6 bases from V and 6 bases from J, with 27 bases between. The CDR3 consists of 18 residues. The CDR3 nucleotides are TGTGCCAGCAGGCCCTACCGCAGGGGTAACACCTGGGGAAACATTCAGTACTTC. Translation gives CASRPYRRGNTWGNIQYF.

This clonotype was found a few times. The chain couples TRBV4-1 to TRBJ1-1, with a weak D call TRBD1 (5 bases). Germline CDR1 MGHRA, CDR2 YSYEKL. With 6 bases removed from V and 3 bases from J, the gap between germline ends came to 14 bases. The CDR3 spans 14 residues. CDR3 bases: TGCGCCAGCAGTTTGCAGGGAGAGGACACTGAAGCTTTCTTT. This encodes CASSLQGEDTEAFF.